The 3 T cell receptor beta chains below come from one sample, sequenced in a study of CD8 T cells in Susac syndrome. An amount of RNA that ranged from roughly 0.45 to 1 ug was reverse transcribed with random hexamers. TCRdb called the immunoSEQ multiplex PCR reads again in MiXCR, with one record for every CDR3 protein. The sample contains roughly 200,000 distinct CDR3 sequences, 95% of which appear only once. The source material was CD4+ T cells from PBMCs. The origin of the receptors is a human donor with multiple sclerosis.

This clonotype was detected once. V is TRBV3-1 and J is TRBJ2-1; TRBD2 matches 8 bases. The CDR3 contains 18 residues. CDR1 is LGHDT, CDR2 YNNKEL, per germline (reference sequence). Unmatched junction bases numbered 11, after V lost 4 bases and J lost 0 bases. The CDR3 DNA is TGTGCCAGCAGCCGGGGACGGGGGGGCCGGGCCTCCTACAATGAGCAGTTCTTC. Residues: CASSRGRGGRASYNEQFF.

The gene calls are TRBV20-1 and TRBJ2-5; TRBD2 is a possible D gene (6 bases). Trimming took off 5 bases at V and 0 bases at J, with 19 bases between the two ends. Per germline, CDR1 DFQATT and CDR2 SNEGSKA (reference sequence). There are 16 residues in the CDR3. The CDR3 spells CSAFPRGHLNQETQYF. In DNA, the CDR3 is TGCAGTGCTTTCCCGCGGGGCCACCTAAACCAAGAGACCCAGTACTTC.

This chain uses TRBV19 with TRBJ2-2, with TRBD1 matching 9 bases. This CDR3 comprises 15 residues. Germline values: CDR1 LNHDA, CDR2 SQIVND (reference sequence). V was pared by 9 bases and J by 7 bases, with 12 bases of the junction left unmatched. The CDR3 sequence is CASRGTGRLIGELFF. CDR3 DNA sequence: TGTGCCAGCCGTGGGACAGGGCGGCTTATCGGGGAGCTGTTTTTT.